This section outlines one T cell receptor beta chain sequence together with its context. At one end, the junction sequence differs from germline, possibly due to a read error. Per the original data handling: Per sample, the median was 95,638 TCRs, with values from around 25,000 to 690,000. TCRdb fed the RACE reads into MiXCR, producing one record per CDR3 protein. These V and J calls rely on TCRdb rather than the paper's analysis. This sample carries some 77,000 distinct CDR3 sequences, 8.6% of them seen once, and the ten largest clones take 1.7%. The sample comes from a study of human T cells and chemical hapten exposure. Time point reported: healthy volunteer bleed at 6 weeks. Blood, whole and unfractionated, served as the source for total RNA extraction. Germline V gene lookup returns CDR1 SGHTA and CDR2 FQGNSA. This CDR3 comprises 18 residues.

The chain links TRBV7-2 to TRBJ2-7, with 8 bases fitting TRBD2. The source of this sequence is a female donor in good health. Some clones in this sample may be carry-over from other donors' samples. Sequenced material: whole blood. The CDR3 DNA is TGTGCCAGCAGCTTACGGTCGGGGGGGTCTCGAAGCTCCGACGAGCAGTACTTC. Translating gives CASSLRSGGSRSSDEQYF. Complete variable domain (other parts from reference TRBV7-2 and TRBJ2-7): GAGVSQSPSNKVTEKGKDVELRCDPISGHTALYWYRQSLGQGLEFLIYFQGNSAPDKSGLPSDRFSAERTGGSVSTLTIQRTQQEDSAVYLCASSLRSGGSRSSDEQYFGPGTRLTVT.